One and the same sample provided the 6 T cell receptor beta chains below, sequenced in a study of cytomegalovirus exposure and HLA in healthy donors. PCR used 60 Vbeta primers and 13 Jbeta primers. Only in-frame clones appear in the TCRdb table, and some are missing; sequencing was by immunoSEQ multiplex PCR. There are 250,000 to 350,000 clones in the sample; over 70% occur only once, and roughly 0.31% lies in the top ten. The sequenced sample consisted of PBMCs. All receptors come from a girl aged 2 to 10 in good health and CMV-seronegative.

This sequence joins TRBV30 and TRBJ1-2; TRBD1 agrees at 12 bases. Germline V gives CDR1 GTSNPN, CDR2 SVGIG (reference sequence). The V gene end was trimmed by 0 bases and the J gene end by 4 bases; junction bases not matched to a gene: 9. CDR3 length: 17 residues. The CDR3 nucleotides are TGTGCCTGGAGTGTAAGGCGGGACAGGGGGCTCCGCTATGGCTACACCTTC. It translates to CAWSVRRDRGLRYGYTF.

This clone has a handful of counts. The chain carries TRBV10-3 and TRBJ1-5; tentative D call: TRBD1 (5 bases). V was pared by 0 bases and J by 0 bases, with 6 bases between. Germline assignment: CDR1 ENHRY and CDR2 SYGVKD. This CDR3 comprises 15 residues. CDR3 sequence (DNA): TGTGCCATCAGTGAGTCTGGGGCTAGCAATCAGCCCCAGCATTTT. Residues: CAISESGASNQPQHF.

The genes are TRBV19 and TRBJ2-7; D possibly corresponds to TRBD2 (6 bases). V gave up 2 bases and J gave up 3 bases, with 11 bases separating them. The CDR3 totals 14 residues. Germline CDR1 is LNHDA and CDR2 is SQIVND (reference sequence). The DNA of the CDR3 is TGTGCCAGTAGTATAAGGGGACTGAACTACGAGCAGTACTTC. It specifies CASSIRGLNYEQYF.

The J gene is TRBJ1-2, the V gene TRBV5-4, with TRBD1 as a possible D gene (5 bases). This CDR3 region has 13 residues. Germline V lookup: CDR1 SGHNT, CDR2 YYREEE (reference sequence). V shed 4 bases and J shed 7 bases, with 14 bases lying between them. CDR3 nucleotide sequence: TGTGCCAGCAGCCCGCTTGGGGGAGGTGGCTACACCTTC. Residues: CASSPLGGGGYTF.

The chain links TRBV7-2 to TRBJ2-7, with 7 bases identical to TRBD1. V was clipped by 5 bases and J by 1 base; unmatched bases: 5. Germline CDR1 is SGHTA and CDR2 is FQGNSA. CDR3 length: 14 amino acids. The CDR3 DNA is TGTGCCAGCAGCCCCCCGGGACAGTCCTACGAGCAGTACTTC. This encodes CASSPPGQSYEQYF.

This clone was seen a handful of times. The gene calls are TRBV19 and TRBJ1-2, with D possibly matching TRBD1 (5 bases). The CDR3 has 15 residues. Germline V gene lookup returns CDR1 LNHDA and CDR2 SQIVND (reference sequence). The germline V and J ends were trimmed by 0 bases and 6 bases, with 14 bases remaining between them. Written as DNA, the CDR3 is TGTGCCAGTAGTATAGATGTATCCAGGGATGATGGCTACACCTTC. Translating it yields CASSIDVSRDDGYTF.